The 9 T cell receptor beta chains reported below all come from one sample, sequenced in a study of blood T cells in healthy people across ages. PCR was performed a second time for about 6 to 11 cycles using a sample-barcoded 5' primer and a J-beta primer mix. TCRdb re-analysed the 5' RACE reads in MiXCR, keeping a single row per CDR3 protein. The top ten hold around 30% of the sample, which has hundreds of thousands of distinct CDR3 sequences, roughly two fifths seen once. The sequencing input was blood. The receptors here all came from a man older than 75 in good health.

There are a few counts of this clonotype. V usage is TRBV9 and J usage is TRBJ2-3; 13 bases agree with TRBD2. The CDR3 is 18 amino acids. With V trimmed by 3 bases and J by 1 base, 8 bases remained unmatched. Germline V gives CDR1 SGDLS, CDR2 YYNGEE. The CDR3 loop reads CASSAGTSGDWGTDTQYF. The CDR3 DNA reads as TGTGCCAGCAGCGCCGGGACTAGCGGGGATTGGGGCACAGATACGCAGTATTTT.

This clonotype has ten or more counts. The rearrangement uses TRBV3-1 and TRBJ2-7; D assignment may be TRBD1 or TRBD2 (5 bases each). The CDR3 is 15 residues long. Germline values: CDR1 LGHDT, CDR2 YNNKEL (reference sequence). V was trimmed by 3 bases and J by 2 bases, leaving 14 bases between them. The CDR3 spells CASSQGVNPTYEQYF. Written as DNA, the CDR3 is TGTGCCAGCAGCCAGGGGGTGAATCCAACCTACGAGCAGTACTTC.

As for this clonotype: This could be a read error, since a much larger clone is one nucleotide away. The chain uses TRBV29-1 and TRBJ1-2; D gene ambiguous. V shed 5 bases and J shed 9 bases, with 16 bases lying between them. The CDR3 runs to 12 residues. Germline V CDR1 and CDR2: SQVTM, ANQGSEA. CDR3 amino acids: CSVRTNAGSYTF. The CDR3 DNA reads TGCAGCGTTCGGACCAACGCGGGCAGCTACACCTTC.

This clonotype came up a few times. The chain joins TRBV6-2 or TRBV6-3 to TRBJ2-3, with D possibly being TRBD1 (6 bases). Germline assignment: CDR1 MNHEY and CDR2 SVGEGT. The CDR3 runs to 12 residues. Trimming took 6 bases from V and 4 from J, leaving 8 bases between them. The CDR3 DNA sequence: TGTGCCAGCAGGCAGGGGTCAGATACGCAGTATTTT. Protein: CASRQGSDTQYF.

This clonotype was counted only a few times. The chain couples TRBV4-3 to TRBJ2-3, with 11 bases identical to TRBD2. CDR1 is LGHNA and CDR2 is YSLEER in the germline V gene. The V gene end was trimmed by 3 bases and the J gene end by 5 bases; junction bases not matched to a gene: 7. The CDR3 contains 16 residues. The CDR3 region is CASSHRRGLAGDTQYF. CDR3 coding DNA: TGCGCCAGCAGCCATAGAAGAGGACTAGCGGGAGATACGCAGTATTTT.

The CDR3 here is CATSSEGYSGNTIYF. The CDR3 DNA sequence: TGTGCCACCAGCAGCGAGGGCTACTCTGGAAACACCATATATTTT. The chain uses TRBV15 and TRBJ1-3; D gene uncertain. The CDR3 has 15 residues. CDR1 LNHNV and CDR2 YYDKDF come from the germline V gene (reference sequence). The V end was cut by 3 bases, the J end by 0 bases, with 9 bases between.

Points on this clonotype: This could be a read error, since a much larger clone is one nucleotide away. The chain couples TRBV28 to TRBJ2-4; 7 bases map to TRBD1. The DNA matches TRBJ2-7 better at its end, which makes the J call doubtful. The CDR3 consists of 12 residues. Germline-derived CDR1 and CDR2 are MDHEN and SYDVKM. As DNA, the CDR3 is TGTGCCAGCAGGTACAGGGGCTACGAGCAGTACTTC. It codes for CASRYRGYEQYF.

This clonotype was picked up a small number of times. This chain links TRBV7-2 with TRBJ2-1; 10 nucleotides match TRBD2. J was trimmed by 9 bases and V by 4 bases; bases with no gene match: 12. Germline CDR1 and CDR2: SGHTA and FQGNSA. This CDR3 has 16 residues. The CDR3 protein is CASSSTPGLAQGEQFF. In nucleotides, the CDR3 is TGTGCCAGCAGCTCCACCCCGGGACTAGCGCAAGGTGAGCAGTTCTTC.

This clonotype was counted only a few times. V is TRBV7-2 and J is TRBJ2-2; 11 bases map to TRBD1. The CDR3 runs to 16 residues. The germline V gene encodes CDR1 SGHTA and CDR2 FQGNSA. Trimming removed 2 bases from V and 8 bases from J; junction bases left unmatched: 7. CDR3 protein: CASSLKGTGGWGELFF. The CDR3 DNA is TGTGCCAGCAGCTTAAAGGGGACAGGGGGATGGGGGGAGCTGTTTTTT.